Below, one TCR beta chain is given with its context. The data were obtained in a study of technical replicates of blood from several donors. CDR1 MNHEY and CDR2 SMNVEV come from the germline V gene (reference sequence). The CDR3 runs to 15 residues. V gave up 5 bases and J gave up 0 bases, with 12 bases separating them. The method was immunoSEQ multiplex PCR; TCRdb's version includes in-frame clones alone and lacks a portion of them. This sample has roughly 80,000 clones; 70% to 90% occur once, and the top ten carry roughly 0.38%. The sample comprised T cells isolated from PBMCs. This chain joins TRBV27 and TRBJ2-3; tentatively, D is TRBD1 (5 bases). This receptor was identified in a human donor in good health. Here the CDR3 DNA reads TGTGCCAGCAGTCCCCGGACACCAAGCACAGATACGCAGTATTTT. Its protein is CASSPRTPSTDTQYF.